This TCR beta chain is from a study of patients and donors after allogeneic stem cell transplantation. MiXCR, run by TCRdb on the RT-PCR reads, gives a single entry per CDR3 protein. The profile shows 150,000 to 200,000 distinct CDR3 sequences, approximately 30% of them singletons. The sequenced sample consisted of blood, either unsorted or a sorted T cell fraction (not recorded which). This TCR derives from a human donor who was either an allogeneic HSCT recipient or a stem cell or donor lymphocyte infusion donor (not recorded which). It is not recorded whose cells these are; they may come from a transplant donor.

In DNA, the CDR3 is TGTGCCAGCAGTTTAACTGGGGGATTGGGGTACAATGAGCAGTTCTTC. Translation: CASSLTGGLGYNEQFF. The chain uses TRBV12-3 or TRBV12-4 and TRBJ2-1, with D perhaps matching TRBD1 or TRBD2 (5 bases each). Trimming pared 2 bases from V and 4 bases from J, leaving 15 bases between. This CDR3 spans 16 amino acids.